A selection of T cell receptor beta chains follows, all from one sample in a study of CD8+CD57+ T cells in acquired aplastic anemia. TCRdb re-called the reads through MiXCR, storing one row per CDR3 protein. The table includes about 160,000 distinct CDR3 sequences, 71% detected once. Sequenced input: sorted CD4+, CD8+, or CD8+CD57+ T cells (not recorded which) from PBMCs. The receptor set was obtained from a human donor with aplastic anemia. Each CDR3 is given without its conserved first and last residue. Clone size appears in some rows only: once, few, many, or a class for an expanded clone.

clone_size v_call cdr3_aa
once TRBV7-3 ASSLSAQQSSYT
- TRBV6-6 ASSGLVGGSDTQY
few TRBV5-1 ASSLRLAGGKDTQY
- TRBV10-2 ASRKELAASEQY
- TRBV6-1 ASSVAGLEEQY
- TRBV6-1 ASSPDSTEAF
few TRBV2 ASTSGTTYEQY
few TRBV20-1 SALDGRGEKLF
- TRBV20-1 SASKGGTQDPQAF
- TRBV7-9 ASSLLEFAEQF
few TRBV7-9 ASSLVGTNEQF
- TRBV15 ATSRETGLAGVTDTQY
- TRBV25-1 ARSETDMNTEAF
- TRBV10-1 ASSPGTTDTQY
- TRBV19 ASSIVTGYEQF
- TRBV11-2 ASSFTNTDTQY
- TRBV7-9 ARKGGLPEQY
- TRBV24-1 ATRKTGLNTVQRDSPLH
- TRBV19 ASRDRGVYEQY
- TRBV6-4 ASRSESGYLH
- TRBV2 ASSEDRSYGYT
- TRBV2 ASSQGAASGNTIY
- TRBV7-8 ASSFSPLVGYEQY
few TRBV7-9 ASSLGQGARYEQY
- TRBV7-9 ASSPMGQANTEAF
- TRBV10-3 AISDGGYSYEQY
once TRBV2 ASSEGSGYMPLH
- TRBV5-6 ASSPQGATEAF
- TRBV12-3/TRBV12-4 ASSLGTGGGVSPLH
once TRBV15 ATSRGDKETQY
- TRBV20-1 SARDAGGKSYNSPLH
few TRBV5-8 ASLLSGREKTQY
once TRBV6-5 ASSYSGEADTQY
- TRBV10-3 AISESKNGYT
- TRBV24-1 ATSDPPSPSGDPRYQETQY
- TRBV7-3 ASNLTGQSGNQPQH
many TRBV20-1 SARGSGDRNEQF
- TRBV19 ASSIVGLAGELF
- TRBV6-4 ASSDSTGGNETQY
- TRBV7-9 ASSATSGNTIY